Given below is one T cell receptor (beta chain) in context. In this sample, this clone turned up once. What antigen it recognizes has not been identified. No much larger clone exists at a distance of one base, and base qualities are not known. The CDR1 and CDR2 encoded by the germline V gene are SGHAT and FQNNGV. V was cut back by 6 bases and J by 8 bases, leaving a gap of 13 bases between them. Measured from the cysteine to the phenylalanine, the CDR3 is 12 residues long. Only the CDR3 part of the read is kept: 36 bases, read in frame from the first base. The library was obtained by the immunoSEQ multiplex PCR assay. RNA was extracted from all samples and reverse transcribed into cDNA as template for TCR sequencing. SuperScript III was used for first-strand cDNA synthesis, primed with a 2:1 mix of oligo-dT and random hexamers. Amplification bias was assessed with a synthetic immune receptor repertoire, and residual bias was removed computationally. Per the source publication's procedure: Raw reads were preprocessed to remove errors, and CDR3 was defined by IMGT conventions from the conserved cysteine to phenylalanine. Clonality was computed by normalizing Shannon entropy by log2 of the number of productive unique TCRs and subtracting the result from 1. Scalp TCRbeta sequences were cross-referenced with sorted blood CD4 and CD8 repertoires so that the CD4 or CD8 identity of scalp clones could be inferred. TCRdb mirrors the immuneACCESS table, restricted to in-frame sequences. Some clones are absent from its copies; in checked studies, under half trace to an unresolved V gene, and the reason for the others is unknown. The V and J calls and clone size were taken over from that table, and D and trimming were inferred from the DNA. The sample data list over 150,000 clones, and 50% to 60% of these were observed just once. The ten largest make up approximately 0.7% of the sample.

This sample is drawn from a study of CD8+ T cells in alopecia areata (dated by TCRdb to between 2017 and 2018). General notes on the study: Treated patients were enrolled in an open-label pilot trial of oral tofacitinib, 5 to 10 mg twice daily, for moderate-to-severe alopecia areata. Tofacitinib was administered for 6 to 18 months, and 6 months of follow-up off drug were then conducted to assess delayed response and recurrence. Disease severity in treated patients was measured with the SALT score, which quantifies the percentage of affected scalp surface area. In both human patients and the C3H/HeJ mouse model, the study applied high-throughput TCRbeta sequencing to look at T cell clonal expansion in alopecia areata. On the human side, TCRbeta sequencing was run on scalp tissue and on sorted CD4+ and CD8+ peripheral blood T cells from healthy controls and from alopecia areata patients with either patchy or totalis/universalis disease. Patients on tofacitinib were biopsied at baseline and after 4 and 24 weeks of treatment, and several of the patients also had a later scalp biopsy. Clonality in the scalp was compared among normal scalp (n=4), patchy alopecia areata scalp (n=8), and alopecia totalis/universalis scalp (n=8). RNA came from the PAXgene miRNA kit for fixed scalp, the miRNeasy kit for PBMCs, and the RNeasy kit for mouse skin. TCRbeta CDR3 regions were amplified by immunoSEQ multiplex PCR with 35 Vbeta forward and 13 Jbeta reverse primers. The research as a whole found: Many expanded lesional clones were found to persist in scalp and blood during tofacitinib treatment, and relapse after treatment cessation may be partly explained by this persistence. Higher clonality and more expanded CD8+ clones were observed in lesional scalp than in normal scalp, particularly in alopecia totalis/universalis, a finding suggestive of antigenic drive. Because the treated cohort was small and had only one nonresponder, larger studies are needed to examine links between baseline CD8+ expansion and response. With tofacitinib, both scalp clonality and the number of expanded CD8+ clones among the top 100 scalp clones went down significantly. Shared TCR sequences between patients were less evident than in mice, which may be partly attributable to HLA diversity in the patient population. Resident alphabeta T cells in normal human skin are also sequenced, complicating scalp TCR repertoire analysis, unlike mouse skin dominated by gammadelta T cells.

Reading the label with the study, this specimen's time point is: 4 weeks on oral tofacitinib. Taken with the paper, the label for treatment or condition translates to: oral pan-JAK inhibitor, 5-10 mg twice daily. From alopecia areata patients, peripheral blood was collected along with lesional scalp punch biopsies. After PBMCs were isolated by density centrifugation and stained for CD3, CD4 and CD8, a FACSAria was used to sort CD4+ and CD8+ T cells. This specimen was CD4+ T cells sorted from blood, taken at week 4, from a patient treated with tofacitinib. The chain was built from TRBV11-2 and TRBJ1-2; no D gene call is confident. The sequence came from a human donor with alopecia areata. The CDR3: CASSRRGTGYTF. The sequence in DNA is TGTGCCAGCAGTAGACGGGGAACCGGCTACACCTTC.